These 19 T cell receptor beta chains came from one sample sequenced in a study of blood T cell repertoires in COVID-19. Method: immunoSEQ multiplex PCR; TCRdb's copy keeps in-frame clones and lacks some. The profile shows fewer than 350,000 clones, around 85% of them singletons. The sequenced material came from PBMCs or T cells enriched from blood (not recorded which). The receptor source for this set is a woman aged 50 to 60 who had recovered from COVID-19.

The V call is TRBV5-4, the J call TRBJ1-1; D possibly corresponds to TRBD1 (5 bases). V shed 3 bases and J shed 5 bases, with 20 bases lying between them. This CDR3 is 16 amino acids long. CDR1 and CDR2 from the germline V gene are SGHNT and YYREEE (reference sequence). This CDR3 reads CASSYPPLGGRTEAFF. DNA of the CDR3: TGTGCCAGCAGCTACCCGCCTCTCGGGGGTCGAACTGAAGCTTTCTTT.

The chain uses TRBV27 and TRBJ1-5; perhaps TRBD1 as D (5 bases). The V gene lost 4 bases and the J gene lost 2 bases, with 9 bases spanning the gap. Per the germline V gene, CDR1 is MNHEY and CDR2 is SMNVEV (reference sequence). CDR3 length equals 14 residues. The DNA for the CDR3 is TGTGCCAGCAGTTACGGGGGAGGCAATCAGCCCCAGCATTTT. Translating gives CASSYGGGNQPQHF.

This clone was found a few times. The V gene is TRBV9, the J gene TRBJ1-6; D possibly corresponds to TRBD1 (5 bases). Germline CDR1 and CDR2: SGDLS and YYNGEE. Trimming left V 4 bases short and J 10 bases short, with 18 bases between. The length of the CDR3 is 15 residues. The CDR3, as DNA: TGTGCCAGCAGCCGTAGTTTCAGGGAAGAATCACCCCTCCACTTT. It translates to CASSRSFREESPLHF.

Worth noting for this clone: This sample also contains other DNA sequences that code for the same CDR3. J is TRBJ2-2 and V is TRBV19; TRBD1 aligns across 9 bases. Germline V gene lookup returns CDR1 LNHDA and CDR2 SQIVND (reference sequence). The length of the CDR3 is 15 residues. The V and J ends lost 3 bases and 4 bases, in that order; junction bases with no gene match: 3. CDR3 residues: CASSITGGGTGELFF. CDR3 nucleotide sequence: TGTGCCAGTAGTATCACAGGGGGCGGCACCGGGGAGCTGTTTTTT.

The V gene is TRBV7-9, the J gene TRBJ1-6; D uncertain. The length of the CDR3 is 14 residues. The germline V gene has CDR1 SEHNR and CDR2 FQNEAQ (reference sequence). V lost 5 bases and J lost 8, with 13 bases in between. The CDR3: CASSRGGTDSPLHF. The CDR3 nucleotides are TGTGCCAGCAGCCGAGGTGGAACCGATTCACCCCTCCACTTT.

The CDR3 spells CASSAHSHNSGNTIYF. CDR3 nucleotide sequence: TGTGCCAGCAGCGCGCACAGTCACAACTCTGGAAACACCATATATTTT. The V and J genes are TRBV7-2 and TRBJ1-3; D not resolved. Per germline, CDR1 SGHTA and CDR2 FQGNSA. The CDR3 runs 16 residues. Deletions cut 5 bases from V and 0 bases from J, with 14 bases between.

The rearrangement joins TRBV6-5 to TRBJ2-7, with TRBD1 matching 7 bases. Per germline, CDR1 MNHEY and CDR2 SVGAGI. The V gene end was trimmed by 0 bases and the J gene end by 1 base; junction bases not matched to a gene: 3. This CDR3 is built from 15 residues. The CDR3 sequence is CASSYSWDRSYEQYF. The CDR3 DNA is TGTGCCAGCAGTTACTCATGGGACAGATCCTACGAGCAGTACTTC.

This chain links TRBV30 with TRBJ1-5, with D maybe TRBD1 (6 bases). V lost 4 bases, J lost 7 bases, and 11 bases lay in between. The germline V gene has CDR1 GTSNPN and CDR2 SVGIG (reference sequence). This CDR3 has 12 residues. The CDR3 reads CAWKTGNQPQHF. DNA for the CDR3: TGTGCCTGGAAAACAGGGAACCAGCCCCAGCATTTT.

The V call is TRBV7-9, the J call TRBJ2-7; 12 positions agree with TRBD2. V dropped 4 bases and J dropped 2; count of bases not matched to a gene: 6. The CDR3 length is 16 residues. Looked up from germline, CDR1 is SEHNR and CDR2 is FQNEAQ (reference sequence). Here the CDR3 reads CASSSRTSGTPYEQYF. In DNA form, the CDR3 reads TGTGCCAGCAGCTCTAGGACTAGCGGGACCCCCTACGAGCAGTACTTC. Full variable domain (remainder filled in from reference TRBV7-9 and TRBJ2-7): DTGVSQNPRHKITKRGQNVTFRCDPISEHNRLYWYRQTLGQGPEFLTYFQNEAQLEKSRLLSDRFSAERPKGSFSTLEIQRTEQGDSAMYLCASSSRTSGTPYEQYFGPGTRLTVT.

V and J are TRBV27 and TRBJ2-7; perhaps TRBD1 as D (6 bases). Germline CDR1 is MNHEY and CDR2 is SMNVEV (reference sequence). V shed 3 bases and J shed 2 bases, with 8 bases lying between them. The CDR3 sequence is 13 residues long. The CDR3 spells CASSFGQPYEQYF. The CDR3 DNA sequence: TGTGCCAGCAGTTTTGGACAGCCCTACGAGCAGTACTTC.

The genes are TRBV5-6 and TRBJ1-4, with D tentatively TRBD1 (6 bases). Between the trimmed V and J ends, which lost 4 bases and 14 bases, there was a span of 15 bases. Germline lookup yields CDR1 SGHDT and CDR2 YYEEEE. CDR3 length: 12 residues. The chain's CDR3 is CASSRTAGVLFF. Written as DNA, the CDR3 is TGTGCCAGCAGCCGGACAGCTGGCGTTCTGTTTTTT. The variable domain in full, completed from reference TRBV5-6 and TRBJ1-4, reads DAGVTQSPTHLIKTRGQQVTLRCSPKSGHDTVSWYQQALGQGPQFIFQYYEEEERQRGNFPDRFSGHQFPNYSSELNVNALLLGDSALYLCASSRTAGVLFFGSGTQLSVL.

The gene calls are TRBV19 and TRBJ1-5; D ambiguous. The CDR3 runs to 13 residues. V dropped 7 bases and J dropped 3 bases, with 10 bases sitting between them. From germline, CDR1 is LNHDA and CDR2 SQIVND (reference sequence). The CDR3 DNA reads TGTGCCAGTAATCCGGGTCTCAATCAGCCCCAGCATTTT. Its translation: CASNPGLNQPQHF.

The CDR3 coding sequence is TGTGCCAGCAGCCCTGCAGGGATTGCAACTAATGAAAAACTGTTTTTT. Its protein is CASSPAGIATNEKLFF. The chain combines TRBV3-1 (or the pseudogene TRBV3-2) with TRBJ1-4, with a possible D match to TRBD1 (5 bases). Trimming pared 4 bases from V and 0 bases from J, leaving 12 bases between. Germline CDR1 is LGHDT and CDR2 is YNNKEL (reference sequence). This CDR3 has 16 residues.

In its sample, this clone was seen once. The rearrangement uses TRBV27 and TRBJ2-6; 10 bases are shared with TRBD1. J gave up 1 base and V 4 bases, and 4 bases lay outside the gene matches. In germline, CDR1 is MNHEY, CDR2 SMNVEV (reference sequence). The CDR3 consists of 17 residues. The CDR3 loop is CASSSGTGESGANVLTF. The DNA of the CDR3 is TGTGCCAGCAGTTCCGGGACAGGGGAATCTGGGGCCAACGTCCTGACTTTC. Supplemented by reference TRBV27 and TRBJ2-6, the full variable domain reads EAQVTQNPRYLITVTGKKLTVTCSQNMNHEYMSWYRQDPGLGLRQIYYSMNVEVTDKGDVPEGYKVSRKEKRNFPLILESPSPNQTSLYFCASSSGTGESGANVLTFGAGSRLTVL.

This clone was seen only a few times. Other DNA sequences in the sample encode the same CDR3. The gene calls are TRBV5-1 and TRBJ1-2, with 7 bases lining up with TRBD1. Germline CDR1 is SGHRS and CDR2 is YFSETQ. J was trimmed by 4 bases and V by 5 bases; bases with no gene match: 5. This CDR3 spans 13 amino acids. CDR3 residues: CASSRDSPYGYTF. The CDR3 coding sequence is TGCGCCAGCAGTCGGGACAGCCCCTATGGCTACACCTTC.

The rearrangement links TRBV4-1 to TRBJ1-6, with TRBD1 matching 7 bases. From germline, CDR1 is MGHRA and CDR2 YSYEKL. J lost 10 bases, V lost 1 base, and 10 bases had no gene match. The CDR3 has 16 amino acids. The CDR3 DNA sequence: TGCGCCAGCAGCCAAGTCCCGACAGGGATCGGGTCACCCCTCCACTTT. It translates to CASSQVPTGIGSPLHF.

The CDR3 DNA follows: TGTGCCAGCAGCGGGAACAATCAGCCCCAGCATTTT. Translating it yields CASSGNNQPQHF. The chain joins TRBV2 to TRBJ1-5, with D hard to call. V was trimmed by 6 bases and J by 3 bases, leaving 6 bases between them. Per the germline V gene, CDR1 is SNHLY and CDR2 is FYNNEI. The CDR3 extends over 12 amino acids.

The V gene is TRBV6-5, the J gene TRBJ1-1, with 10 bases fitting TRBD1. With V trimmed by 6 bases and J by 5 bases, 3 bases remained unmatched. CDR1 MNHEY and CDR2 SVGAGI come from the germline V gene. The CDR3 runs 13 residues. This chain's CDR3 is CASRRDRGTEAFF. The CDR3 DNA is TGTGCCAGCAGGAGGGACAGGGGTACTGAAGCTTTCTTT.

V is TRBV27 and J is TRBJ2-7; 14 bases are a match to TRBD2. With 3 bases clipped from V and 2 bases from J, the junction kept 12 bases outside the gene matches. The germline gives CDR1 MNHEY, CDR2 SMNVEV (reference sequence). The CDR3 runs 19 residues. The CDR3 DNA follows: TGTGCCAGCAGTTTCAGGGCCCGGACTAGCGGGGGGATTACCTACGAGCAGTACTTC. Translating gives CASSFRARTSGGITYEQYF.